The 23 T cell receptor beta chains below all came from one sample that was sequenced in a study of blood T cell repertoires in COVID-19. Sequencing was performed with immunoSEQ multiplex PCR; in TCRdb, only in-frame clones are kept and a portion is missing. This table has 240,000 or so clones, around 83% appearing once. The sequenced sample was peripheral blood. The receptors were sampled from a woman of 80 years or more with acute or convalescent COVID-19.

This chain's CDR3 is CASSLEKAKTETQYF. CDR3 DNA: TGCGCCAGCAGCTTGGAAAAGGCCAAGACTGAGACCCAGTACTTC. The rearrangement joins TRBV5-1 to TRBJ2-5; unclear D gene. Germline V lookup: CDR1 SGHRS, CDR2 YFSETQ. The CDR3 runs to 15 residues. V was shortened by 0 bases and J by 5 bases, with 14 bases between the two germline ends. The whole variable domain, filled in from reference TRBV5-1 and TRBJ2-5, reads KAGVTQTPRYLIKTRGQQVTLSCSPISGHRSVSWYQQTPGQGLQFLFEYFSETQRNKGNFPGRFSGRQFSNSRSEMNVSTLELGDSALYLCASSLEKAKTETQYFGPGTRLLVL.

The chain uses TRBV3-1 (or the pseudogene TRBV3-2) and TRBJ2-2; 12 bases are shared with TRBD2. V shed 4 bases and J 3 bases; nucleotides not matched to a gene: 6. The length of the CDR3 is 17 residues. CDR1 and CDR2 from the germline V gene are LGHDT and YNNKEL (reference sequence). Here the CDR3 DNA reads TGTGCCAGCAGCCCCCTAGCGGGGGGGCTGTACACCGGGGAGCTGTTTTTT. It encodes CASSPLAGGLYTGELFF.

The V and J genes are TRBV2 and TRBJ1-5; D call uncertain. The CDR3 totals 14 residues. The germline V and J ends were trimmed by 3 bases and 4 bases, with 10 bases remaining between them. From germline, CDR1 is SNHLY and CDR2 FYNNEI. The CDR3 loop reads CASSDGPLNQPQHF. The CDR3 coding sequence is TGTGCCAGCAGTGATGGGCCCCTTAATCAGCCCCAGCATTTT.

The chain employs TRBV23-1 and TRBJ1-1; a weak D match, TRBD1 (5 bases). TRBV23-1 is sorted into the ORF group, with uncertain function. CDR3 size: 15 residues. The V and J ends lost 2 bases and 0 bases respectively, with 10 bases between them. The CDR3 nucleotides are TGCGCCAGCAGTCAACCCGGACACTTGAACACTGAAGCTTTCTTT. Translation gives CASSQPGHLNTEAFF.

The chain employs TRBV7-9 and TRBJ1-2; D is unclear. Germline loops: CDR1 SEHNR, CDR2 FQNEAQ (reference sequence). The CDR3 runs to 14 residues. V was clipped by 5 bases and J by 4 bases, with 14 bases between them. The CDR3: CASSLAGGGYGYTF. CDR3 bases: TGTGCCAGCAGCCTCGCAGGTGGAGGCTATGGCTACACCTTC.

On this clone itself: This sample includes further DNA sequences coding for the same CDR3. V is TRBV11-2 and J is TRBJ1-2, with D tentatively TRBD1 (6 bases). The V end was cut by 1 base, the J end by 8 bases, with 11 bases between. CDR1 and CDR2 (germline): SGHAT, FQNNGV. CDR3 size: 13 residues. The CDR3 sequence: CASSLVQGLGYTF. The CDR3 DNA follows: TGTGCCAGCAGCTTAGTCCAGGGGTTGGGCTACACCTTC. Combining the CDR3 with reference TRBV11-2 and TRBJ1-2 gives the whole variable domain EAGVAQSPRYKIIEKRQSVAFWCNPISGHATLYWYQQILGQGPKLLIQFQNNGVVDDSQLPKDRFSAERLKGVDSTLKIQPAKLEDSAVYLCASSLVQGLGYTFGSGTRLTVV.

The gene calls are TRBV15 and TRBJ2-1, with 8 bases that match TRBD2. Germline V gene data show CDR1 as LNHNV and CDR2 as YYDKDF (reference sequence). There are 16 residues in the CDR3. The trim removed 0 bases at V and 4 bases at J, leaving 5 bases unmatched. For the CDR3, the DNA is TGTGCCACCAGCAGAGATAAAACTAGCGGTTACAATGAGCAGTTCTTC. Amino acid sequence: CATSRDKTSGYNEQFF.

Here the CDR3 reads CASRWGANNEQFF. In nucleotides, the CDR3 is TGTGCCAGCAGGTGGGGAGCGAACAATGAGCAGTTCTTC. The chain links TRBV7-2 to TRBJ2-1, with TRBD2 as a possible D gene (5 bases). Germline CDR1 and CDR2: SGHTA and FQGNSA. The V end lost 6 bases, the J end lost 5 bases, and 11 bases lay between the germline ends. CDR3 length: 13 amino acids.

The CDR3 nucleotides are TGCAGTGCTAGAAGACAGGGTGAAGCTTTCTTT. It encodes CSARRQGEAFF. The chain uses TRBV20-1 and TRBJ1-1, with TRBD1 identical over 7 bases. V dropped 2 bases and J dropped 7; count of bases not matched to a gene: 1. In germline, CDR1 is DFQATT, CDR2 SNEGSKA (reference sequence). The CDR3 extends over 11 amino acids.

The chain employs TRBV9 and TRBJ2-2, with a weak D call TRBD2 (6 bases). Germline V CDR1 and CDR2: SGDLS, YYNGEE. Deletions cut 4 bases from V and 2 bases from J, with 12 bases between. The length of the CDR3 is 15 residues. The CDR3 region has the DNA TGTGCCAGCAGCTTCGGGGGAGGTAACACCGGGGAGCTGTTTTTT. Its protein product is CASSFGGGNTGELFF.

The rearrangement uses TRBV4-2 and TRBJ2-5; 12 bases are a match to TRBD2. Germline lookup yields CDR1 LGHNA and CDR2 YNFKEQ. Germline trimming cut 2 bases from V and 2 bases from J; bases unmatched to any gene: 9. There are 18 residues in the CDR3. The CDR3 region has the DNA TGTGCCAGCAGCCAATCCGGACTAGCGGGGATCGGGCAAGAGACCCAGTACTTC. Amino acids: CASSQSGLAGIGQETQYF.

This clone has a handful of counts. J is TRBJ1-2 and V is TRBV5-4; no reliable D call. CDR1 SGHNT and CDR2 YYREEE come from the germline V gene (reference sequence). The CDR3 has 14 amino acids. Trimming took 4 bases from V and 0 from J, leaving 10 bases between them. The DNA of the CDR3 is TGTGCCAGCAGCCCCGACACAGCTAACTATGGCTACACCTTC. Translation: CASSPDTANYGYTF. The entire variable domain, with the rest obtained from reference TRBV5-4 and TRBJ1-2, is as follows: ETGVTQSPTHLIKTRGQQVTLRCSSQSGHNTVSWYQQALGQGPQFIFQYYREEENGRGNFPPRFSGLQFPNYSSELNVNALELDDSALYLCASSPDTANYGYTFGSGTRLTVV.

A few counts support this clone. This chain links TRBV3-1 (or the pseudogene TRBV3-2) with TRBJ2-3; 8 bases line up with TRBD1. From germline, CDR1 is LGHDT and CDR2 YNNKEL (reference sequence). This CDR3 has 20 residues. Unmatched junction bases numbered 16, after V lost 2 bases and J lost 0 bases. This CDR3 reads CASSQSDRGGPSSSTDTQYF. In nucleotides, the CDR3 is TGTGCCAGCAGCCAAAGCGACAGGGGCGGCCCCTCATCTAGCACAGATACGCAGTATTTT.

The chain recombines TRBV19 with TRBJ2-1; 8 nucleotides match TRBD2. J was trimmed by 8 bases and V by 4 bases; bases with no gene match: 7. CDR1 is LNHDA, CDR2 SQIVND, per germline (reference sequence). This CDR3 comprises 14 residues. CDR3 loop: CASSNTGGPHEQFF. The CDR3 nucleotides are TGTGCCAGTAGTAACACGGGGGGGCCCCATGAGCAGTTCTTC. Using reference TRBV19 and TRBJ2-1 for the parts outside the CDR3, the full variable domain is DGGITQSPKYLFRKEGQNVTLSCEQNLNHDAMYWYRQDPGQGLRLIYYSQIVNDFQKGDIAEGYSVSREKKESFPLTVTSAQKNPTAFYLCASSNTGGPHEQFFGPGTRLTVL.

The chain recombines TRBV2 with TRBJ2-7, with TRBD1 matching 11 bases. CDR1 and CDR2 from the germline V gene are SNHLY and FYNNEI. V shed 5 bases and J 1 base; nucleotides not matched to a gene: 1. CDR3 length: 14 amino acids. CDR3 sequence: CASSWDRGSYEQYF. In DNA, the CDR3 is TGTGCCAGCAGTTGGGACAGGGGGTCCTACGAGCAGTACTTC. Supplemented by reference TRBV2 and TRBJ2-7, the full variable domain reads EPEVTQTPSHQVTQMGQEVILRCVPISNHLYFYWYRQILGQKVEFLVSFYNNEISEKSEIFDDQFSVERPDGSNFTLKIRSTKLEDSAMYFCASSWDRGSYEQYFGPGTRLTVT.

The rearrangement uses TRBV19 and TRBJ2-2, with TRBD2 identical over 9 bases. The CDR3 spans 18 residues. In germline, CDR1 is LNHDA, CDR2 SQIVND (reference sequence). The junction had 9 bases not matched to a gene; V was cut back by 0 bases and J by 4 bases. The CDR3 spells CASSIEPRRGGRTGELFF. For the CDR3, the DNA is TGTGCCAGTAGTATAGAGCCCAGGCGGGGGGGCCGCACCGGGGAGCTGTTTTTT.

The rearrangement uses TRBV6-1 and TRBJ2-3; possibly TRBD1 for D (5 bases). Trimming removed 3 bases from V and 2 bases from J, with 9 bases in between. CDR1 and CDR2 from the germline V gene are MNHNS and SASEGT. The CDR3 contains 14 residues. CDR3 DNA sequence: TGTGCCAGCAGTGATGGGGCGATCACAGATACGCAGTATTTT. Its protein product is CASSDGAITDTQYF.

This chain links TRBV2 with TRBJ1-1; no reliable D call. Germline CDR1 is SNHLY and CDR2 is FYNNEI. There are 12 residues in the CDR3. V lost 8 bases and J 6 bases, leaving 13 bases between the germline ends. The CDR3 bases are TGTGCCAGCGAAGAGGAGCGCGCTGAAGCTTTCTTT. It codes for CASEEERAEAFF.

V usage is TRBV2 and J usage is TRBJ2-1, with 8 positions matching TRBD1. After removal of 6 bases from V and 1 base from J, the junction contained 5 bases not matched to a gene. The CDR3 totals 15 residues. From germline, CDR1 is SNHLY and CDR2 FYNNEI. CDR3: CASRADRASYNEQFF. Here the CDR3 DNA reads TGTGCCAGCAGGGCGGACAGGGCTTCCTACAATGAGCAGTTCTTC.

V is TRBV5-4 and J is TRBJ2-7; the D gene is possibly TRBD1 (6 bases). CDR3 length: 15 amino acids. Deletions cut 2 bases from V and 0 bases from J, with 12 bases between. Germline CDR1 is SGHNT and CDR2 is YYREEE (reference sequence). The DNA of the CDR3 is TGTGCCAGCAGCTTCCGACAGGCCAACTCCTACGAGCAGTACTTC. This gives the protein CASSFRQANSYEQYF.

The rearrangement joins TRBV7-2 to TRBJ2-6; tentatively, D is TRBD2 (5 bases). The CDR3 runs to 17 residues. Germline lookup yields CDR1 SGHTA and CDR2 FQGNSA. With 5 bases removed from V and 0 bases from J, the gap between germline ends came to 14 bases. The CDR3 region has the DNA TGTGCCAGCAGCCGGAGGAGGACGATCTCTGGGGCCAACGTCCTGACTTTC. It is translated as CASSRRRTISGANVLTF.

This rearrangement joins TRBV3-1 (or the pseudogene TRBV3-2) to TRBJ1-2, with 8 bases lining up with TRBD1. Germline V gives CDR1 LGHDT, CDR2 YNNKEL (reference sequence). V lost 7 bases, J lost 4 bases, and 8 bases stayed unmatched. The CDR3 runs to 14 residues. The CDR3 sequence is CASTLGQGGYGYTF. The CDR3 DNA follows: TGTGCCAGCACCCTCGGACAGGGCGGCTATGGCTACACCTTC.

This chain connects TRBV19 to TRBJ1-2; no clear D gene. Trimming took 8 bases from V and 8 from J, leaving 12 bases between them. The length of the CDR3 is 11 residues. Germline V gene lookup returns CDR1 LNHDA and CDR2 SQIVND (reference sequence). The CDR3 protein is CASAWGGGYTF. In nucleotides, the CDR3 is TGTGCCAGTGCTTGGGGAGGAGGCTACACCTTC.